The present T cell receptor (beta chain) was sequenced within a study of T cell clonality in common variable immunodeficiency. Overall study results and limits: Fewer TCRbeta clones were shared among CVID subjects than controls. The cause of increased CVID clonality remains unclear without subpopulation sequencing. Reportedly, TCR beta sequences from common variable immunodeficiency showed fewer deletions and N-nucleotide insertions.

This clone came up many times. The antigen is unknown. Read coverage stops 3 residues before the CDR3 terminus; the germline J gene supplies the remainder. Caucasian heritage predominated among both patients and controls. Measured with immunoSEQ multiplex PCR; TCRdb has only the in-frame clones, and not every one. The sample yields about 81,000 clones, without any singletons. Germline values: CDR1 GTSNPN, CDR2 SVGIG (reference sequence). With 0 bases clipped from V and 4 bases from J, the junction kept 7 bases outside the gene matches. The CDR3 totals 16 residues. The sequencing sample was made of peripheral blood mononuclear cells. The origin of this receptor is a person aged 18 to 75 in good health. The gene calls are TRBV30 and TRBJ2-1; 9 bases match TRBD2. The sequenced CDR3 bases are TGTGCCTGGAGTGTACGTGGCGGGAGGGGGTACAATGAG. Its translation is CAWSVRGGRGYNE. In full, the CDR3 reads CAWSVRGGRGYNEQFF. Supplemented by reference TRBV30 and TRBJ2-1, the full variable domain reads SQTIHQWPATLVQPVGSPLSLECTVEGTSNPNLYWYRQAAGRGLQLLFYSVGIGQISSEVPQNLSASRPQDRQFILSSKKLLLSDSGFYLCAWSVRGGRGYNEQFFGPGTRLTVL.